This T cell receptor (beta chain) was captured in a study of blood T cell repertoires in COVID-19. Study details: PBMCs, B-cell-depleted T cells, or T cells were the source of the cDNA or gDNA that made up the material.

The assay was immunoSEQ multiplex PCR, and TCRdb's table has in-frame clones only and misses some. The data contain some 400,000 clones, more than 85% of them singletons. The participants were between about 18 and 90 years old and came from under 25 US areas. Grouping used clinical history reported by participants in a survey and questionnaire. Germline V gene lookup returns CDR1 SQVTM and CDR2 ANQGSEA. The CDR3 is 12 residues long. Trimming left V 7 bases short and J 8 bases short, with 17 bases between. The specimen was PBMCs or T cells enriched from blood (not recorded which). The receptor's source is a woman aged 40 to 55 who had been exposed to COVID-19. V and J are TRBV29-1 and TRBJ1-2; D is unresolved. CDR3 protein: CSAPDGGGGYTF. DNA of the CDR3: TGCAGCGCCCCCGACGGCGGCGGGGGCTACACCTTC.